This passage covers 13 T cell receptor beta chains from one sample sequenced in a study of glioma-infiltrating T cells (TCRdb year 2016). Sequenced on an Illumina MiSeq. TCR alpha and beta CDR3 regions were amplified with the iRepertoire nested amplicon-rescue multiplex PCR (arm-PCR) platform from RNA. TCRdb cleaned the public reads at Q25 with fastp, built clones with MiXCR and kept in-frame beta chains. Each CDR3 protein appears once, grouped with its most common genes and DNA. This sample is represented by fewer than 500,000 distinct CDR3 sequences; 41% of them were singletons. The ten largest clones represent 12% of the sample. The sample consisted of glioma tissue, nonneoplastic brain tissue, or PBMCs (not recorded which). These receptors all come from a human donor with low-grade glioma or glioblastoma, undergoing nonglioma brain surgery, or in good health (not recorded which).

With respect to this clonotype: This may arise from a read error, as a much more abundant clone is one base away. The conserved phenylalanine or tryptophan normally closing the CDR3 is absent here, so this likely arose from a read error. V usage is TRBV27 and J usage is TRBJ2-7; perhaps TRBD2 as D (6 bases). Germline V lookup: CDR1 MNHEY, CDR2 SMNVEV (reference sequence). This CDR3 is 14 amino acids long. V was cut by 0 bases and J by 3 bases, with 9 bases left in between. As DNA, the CDR3 is TGTGCCAGCAGTTTATCGGACGGGGGCTACGAGCAGTACTGC. Protein: CASSLSDGGYEQYC.

V is TRBV5-1 and J is TRBJ1-2, with a possible D match to TRBD1 (5 bases). V lost 0 bases to trimming and J lost 8 bases, with 11 bases between them. The germline gives CDR1 SGHRS, CDR2 YFSETQ. This CDR3 contains 13 residues. For the CDR3, the DNA is TGCGCCAGCAGCTTGGGGGGGGACGGAGGCTACACCTTC. Translated, it gives CASSLGGDGGYTF.

V and J are TRBV27 and TRBJ2-1; 14 bases agree with TRBD2. Germline V gives CDR1 MNHEY, CDR2 SMNVEV (reference sequence). CDR3 length: 21 residues. The V and J ends lost 6 bases and 5 bases, in that order; junction bases with no gene match: 21. The CDR3 loop reads CASSRFKGMTSGRADHNEQFF. Written as DNA, the CDR3 is TGTGCCAGCAGCCGTTTTAAGGGAATGACTAGCGGGAGGGCCGACCACAATGAGCAGTTCTTC.

The chain uses TRBV4-1 and TRBJ2-3; 10 bases line up with TRBD2. The J segment lost 0 bases and the V segment lost 3 bases, leaving 3 bases of the junction unmatched. The CDR3 covers 16 residues. Germline V lookup: CDR1 MGHRA, CDR2 YSYEKL. This CDR3 reads CASSQSTSGSTDTQYF. Written as DNA, the CDR3 is TGCGCCAGCAGCCAGTCGACTAGCGGGAGCACAGATACGCAGTATTTT.

The chain recombines TRBV4-2 with TRBJ2-1; tentative D call: TRBD2 (5 bases). The germline V gene has CDR1 LGHNA and CDR2 YNFKEQ. The CDR3 totals 16 residues. V shed 0 bases and J shed 0 bases, with 9 bases lying between them. The CDR3 DNA follows: TGTGCCAGCAGCCAAGAAAAGCGGAGCTCCTACAATGAGCAGTTCTTC. It translates to CASSQEKRSSYNEQFF.

This sequence joins TRBV7-9 and TRBJ2-2; D gene unclear. The CDR3 consists of 10 residues. CDR1 and CDR2 from the germline V gene are SEHNR and FQNEAQ (reference sequence). V lost 8 bases, J lost 6 bases, and 4 bases lay in between. The CDR3 protein is CASESGELFF. As DNA, the CDR3 is TGTGCCAGCGAGTCCGGGGAGCTGTTTTTT.

This clonotype was seen repeatedly, ten times or more. V gene TRBV6-1 combines with J gene TRBJ2-2, with D possibly matching TRBD1 (6 bases). V was trimmed by 8 bases and J by 5 bases, leaving 15 bases between them. The CDR3 is 14 residues long. Germline loops: CDR1 MNHNS, CDR2 SASEGT. CDR3 nucleotide sequence: TGTGCCAGCTCGGGCAGGGGAGCGACCGGGGAGCTGTTTTTT. It translates to CASSGRGATGELFF.

This chain connects TRBV4-1 to TRBJ2-5, with D possibly TRBD2 on 6 matching bases. Germline CDR1 and CDR2: MGHRA and YSYEKL. The CDR3 extends over 16 amino acids. The V end was cut by 0 bases, the J end by 1 base, with 12 bases between. The CDR3 here is CASSQDLGGAQETQYF. CDR3 sequence (DNA): TGCGCCAGCAGCCAAGATCTGGGCGGGGCCCAAGAGACCCAGTACTTC.

This clonotype came up a few times. The chain employs TRBV28 and TRBJ2-3; D remains unclear. Germline V gene sequence: CDR1 MDHEN, CDR2 SYDVKM. This CDR3 has 14 residues. The V gene lost 4 bases and the J gene lost 1 base, with 9 bases spanning the gap. CDR3 amino acids: CASSSLVGTDTQYF. As DNA, the CDR3 is TGTGCCAGCAGTTCATTGGTCGGCACAGATACGCAGTATTTT.

The sample holds a few counts of this clonotype. This chain uses TRBV4-2 with TRBJ2-7, with unresolved D. The V end lost 0 bases, the J end lost 3 bases, and 6 bases lay between the germline ends. Germline CDR1 LGHNA, CDR2 YNFKEQ. The length of the CDR3 is 13 residues. DNA for the CDR3: TGTGCCAGCAGCCAAGAGGCCGTCTACGAGCAGTACTTC. It translates to CASSQEAVYEQYF.

The chain links TRBV7-9 to TRBJ2-7; D assignment may be TRBD1 or TRBD2 (5 bases each). The germline gives CDR1 SEHNR, CDR2 FQNEAQ (reference sequence). V gave up 5 bases and J gave up 6 bases, with 23 bases separating them. The CDR3 has 16 amino acids. The chain's CDR3 is CASSPTAGALNREQYF. The CDR3 DNA sequence: TGTGCCAGCAGCCCCACCGCCGGGGCGTTAAACCGCGAGCAGTACTTC.

In the case of this clonotype: A much larger clonotype is one base distant, so this may be a read error. The chain recombines TRBV28 with TRBJ1-5, with a possible D match to TRBD1 (5 bases). Germline values: CDR1 MDHEN, CDR2 SYDVKM. The length of the CDR3 is 11 residues. The CDR3 is CATGGNQRQHF. The CDR3, as DNA: TGTGCCACCGGGGGAAATCAGCGCCAGCATTTT.

This chain links TRBV28 with TRBJ1-2; no clear D gene. V was cut by 9 bases and J by 4 bases, with 27 bases left in between. Germline-derived CDR1 and CDR2 are MDHEN and SYDVKM. The CDR3 loop spans 17 amino acids. The CDR3 reads CASNSFVKGLYSYGYTF. For the CDR3, the DNA is TGTGCCAGTAATAGTTTCGTCAAGGGCCTCTACTCCTATGGCTACACCTTC.